This T cell receptor beta chain comes out of a study of CD8 T cells in Susac syndrome. General observations from the study: The Susac syndrome CD4+ T cell repertoires displayed no clonal expansion.

An input of roughly 0.5 to 1 ug of RNA was subjected to reverse transcription using random hexamers. TCRdb re-analysed the immunoSEQ multiplex PCR reads in MiXCR, keeping a single row per CDR3 protein. The sample has roughly 220,000 distinct CDR3 sequences; less than 95% are singletons. CDR3 length: 11 residues. Deletions cut 8 bases from V and 6 bases from J, with 11 bases between. This clonotype was seen a few times. Its antigen is unknown. Material for sequencing was CD4+ T cells from PBMCs. This TCR was recovered from a human donor with Susac syndrome. This chain joins TRBV12-3 or TRBV12-4 and TRBJ2-7, with D maybe TRBD1 (6 bases). Here the CDR3 DNA reads TGTGCCAGCTCCCTAGGGGGCGAGCAGTACTTC. This encodes CASSLGGEQYF.